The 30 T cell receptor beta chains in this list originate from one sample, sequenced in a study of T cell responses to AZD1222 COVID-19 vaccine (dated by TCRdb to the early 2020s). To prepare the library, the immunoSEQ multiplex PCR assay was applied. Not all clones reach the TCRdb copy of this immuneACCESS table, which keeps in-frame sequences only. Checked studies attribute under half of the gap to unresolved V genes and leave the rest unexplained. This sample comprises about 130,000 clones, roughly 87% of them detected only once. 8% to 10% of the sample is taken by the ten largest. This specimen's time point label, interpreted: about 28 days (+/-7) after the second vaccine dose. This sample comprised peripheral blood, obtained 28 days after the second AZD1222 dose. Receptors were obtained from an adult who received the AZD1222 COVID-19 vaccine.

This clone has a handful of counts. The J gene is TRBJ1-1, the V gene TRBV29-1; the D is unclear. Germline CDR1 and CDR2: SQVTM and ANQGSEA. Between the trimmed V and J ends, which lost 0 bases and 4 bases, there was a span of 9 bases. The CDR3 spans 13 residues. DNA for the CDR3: TGCAGCGTTGAAGAACAGCCGGGCACTGAAGCTTTCTTT. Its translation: CSVEEQPGTEAFF.

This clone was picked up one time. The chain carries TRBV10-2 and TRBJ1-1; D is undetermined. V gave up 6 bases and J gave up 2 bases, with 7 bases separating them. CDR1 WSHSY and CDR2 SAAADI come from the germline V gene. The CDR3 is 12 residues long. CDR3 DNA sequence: TGCGCCAGCAGCCTCACAAACACTGAAGCTTTCTTT. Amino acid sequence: CASSLTNTEAFF.

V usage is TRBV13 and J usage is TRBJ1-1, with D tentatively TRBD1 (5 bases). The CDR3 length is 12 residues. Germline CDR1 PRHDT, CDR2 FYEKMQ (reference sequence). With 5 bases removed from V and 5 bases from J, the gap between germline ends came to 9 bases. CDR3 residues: CASSERGTEAFF. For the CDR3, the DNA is TGTGCCAGCAGCGAAAGGGGAACTGAAGCTTTCTTT.

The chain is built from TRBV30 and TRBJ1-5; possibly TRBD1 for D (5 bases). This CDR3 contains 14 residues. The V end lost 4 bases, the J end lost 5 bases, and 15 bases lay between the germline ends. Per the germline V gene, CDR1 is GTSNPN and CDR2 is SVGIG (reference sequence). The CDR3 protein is CAWTTQGGHQPQHF. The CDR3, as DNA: TGTGCCTGGACTACTCAGGGTGGGCATCAGCCCCAGCATTTT.

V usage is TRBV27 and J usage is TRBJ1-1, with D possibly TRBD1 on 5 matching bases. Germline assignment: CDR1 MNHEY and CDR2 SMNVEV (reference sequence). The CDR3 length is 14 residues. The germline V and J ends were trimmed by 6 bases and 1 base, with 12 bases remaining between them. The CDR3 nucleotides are TGTGCCAGCAGGCCAGACAGCCAGAACACTGAAGCTTTCTTT. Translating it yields CASRPDSQNTEAFF.

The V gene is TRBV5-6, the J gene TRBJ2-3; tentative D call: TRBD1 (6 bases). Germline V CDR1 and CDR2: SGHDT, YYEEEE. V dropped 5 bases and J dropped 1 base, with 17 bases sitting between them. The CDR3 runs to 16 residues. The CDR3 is CASRWGWSGGTDTQYF. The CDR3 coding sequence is TGTGCCAGCAGGTGGGGTTGGTCAGGGGGCACAGATACGCAGTATTTT.

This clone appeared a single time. CDR3 sequence reads: CAWSSGDTQYF. Here the CDR3 DNA reads TGTGCCTGGAGTTCAGGGGATACGCAGTATTTT. The chain carries TRBV30 and TRBJ2-3, with TRBD1 as a possible D gene (5 bases). Per germline, CDR1 GTSNPN and CDR2 SVGIG (reference sequence). Trimming left V 2 bases short and J 6 bases short, with 6 bases between. The CDR3 runs to 11 residues.

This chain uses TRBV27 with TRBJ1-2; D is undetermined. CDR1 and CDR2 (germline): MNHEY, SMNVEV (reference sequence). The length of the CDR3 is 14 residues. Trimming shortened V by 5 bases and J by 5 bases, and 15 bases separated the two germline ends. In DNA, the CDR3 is TGTGCCAGCAGTCCCAACCCCGACTTATATGGCTACACCTTC. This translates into CASSPNPDLYGYTF.

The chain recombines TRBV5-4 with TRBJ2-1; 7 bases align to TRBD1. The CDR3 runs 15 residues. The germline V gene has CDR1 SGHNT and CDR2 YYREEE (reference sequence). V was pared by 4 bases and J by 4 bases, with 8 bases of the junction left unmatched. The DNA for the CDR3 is TGTGCCAGCAGCCTGGAGGACAGGTCGTACAATGAGCAGTTCTTC. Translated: CASSLEDRSYNEQFF.

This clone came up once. As DNA, the CDR3 is TGTGCCAGCAGCTTAGATGTATTCACTGAAGCTTTCTTT. Amino acids: CASSLDVFTEAFF. The chain joins TRBV7-2 to TRBJ1-1; no clear D. This CDR3 region has 13 residues. V was shortened by 1 base and J by 4 bases, with 7 bases between the two germline ends. Germline assignment: CDR1 SGHTA and CDR2 FQGNSA.

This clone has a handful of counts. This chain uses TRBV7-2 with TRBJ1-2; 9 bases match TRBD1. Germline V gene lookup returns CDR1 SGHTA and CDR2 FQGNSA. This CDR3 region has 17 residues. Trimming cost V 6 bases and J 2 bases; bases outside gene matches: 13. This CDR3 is CASSHTGTGSTNYGYTF. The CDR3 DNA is TGTGCCAGCAGTCATACCGGGACAGGGTCCACCAACTATGGCTACACCTTC.

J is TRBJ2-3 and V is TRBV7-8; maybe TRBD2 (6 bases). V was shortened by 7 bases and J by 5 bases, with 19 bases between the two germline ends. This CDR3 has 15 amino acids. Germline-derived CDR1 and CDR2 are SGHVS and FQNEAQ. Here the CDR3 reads CASTSPRESQDTQYF. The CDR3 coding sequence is TGTGCCAGCACCTCGCCCCGGGAGTCCCAAGATACGCAGTATTTT.

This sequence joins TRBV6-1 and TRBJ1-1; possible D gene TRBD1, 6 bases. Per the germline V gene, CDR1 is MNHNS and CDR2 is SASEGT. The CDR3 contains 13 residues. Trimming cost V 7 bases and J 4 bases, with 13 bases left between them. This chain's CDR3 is CASNQEGGTEAFF. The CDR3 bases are TGTGCCAGCAACCAGGAGGGGGGCACTGAAGCTTTCTTT.

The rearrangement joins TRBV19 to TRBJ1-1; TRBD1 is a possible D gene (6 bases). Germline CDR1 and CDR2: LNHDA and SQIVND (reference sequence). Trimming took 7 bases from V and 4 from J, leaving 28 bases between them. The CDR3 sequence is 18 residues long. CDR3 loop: CASTRRGGQRHWGTEAFF. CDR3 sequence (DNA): TGTGCCAGTACCCGACGGGGGGGGCAGCGGCATTGGGGCACTGAAGCTTTCTTT.

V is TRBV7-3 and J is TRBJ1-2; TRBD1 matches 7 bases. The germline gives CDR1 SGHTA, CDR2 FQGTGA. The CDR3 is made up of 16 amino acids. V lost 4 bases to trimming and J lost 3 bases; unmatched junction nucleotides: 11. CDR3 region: CASSSNRGGGDYGYTF. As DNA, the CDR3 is TGTGCCAGCAGCTCCAACCGAGGAGGGGGCGACTATGGCTACACCTTC.

The CDR3 protein is CARSPQGGAYGYTF. As DNA, the CDR3 is TGTGCCAGAAGCCCCCAGGGAGGGGCTTACGGCTACACCTTC. The chain links TRBV5-3 to TRBJ1-2; TRBD1 is a possible D gene (5 bases). TRBV5-3 qualifies as an ORF whose function is uncertain. There are 14 residues in the CDR3. V was clipped by 4 bases and J by 8 bases, with 18 bases between them.

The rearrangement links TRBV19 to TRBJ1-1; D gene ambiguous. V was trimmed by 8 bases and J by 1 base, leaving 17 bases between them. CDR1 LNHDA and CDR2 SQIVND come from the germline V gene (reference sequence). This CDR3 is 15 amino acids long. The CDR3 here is CASRYSGVTNTEAFF. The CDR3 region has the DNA TGTGCCAGTCGTTACTCTGGGGTTACGAACACTGAAGCTTTCTTT. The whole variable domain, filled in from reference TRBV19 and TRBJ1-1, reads DGGITQSPKYLFRKEGQNVTLSCEQNLNHDAMYWYRQDPGQGLRLIYYSQIVNDFQKGDIAEGYSVSREKKESFPLTVTSAQKNPTAFYLCASRYSGVTNTEAFFGQGTRLTVV.

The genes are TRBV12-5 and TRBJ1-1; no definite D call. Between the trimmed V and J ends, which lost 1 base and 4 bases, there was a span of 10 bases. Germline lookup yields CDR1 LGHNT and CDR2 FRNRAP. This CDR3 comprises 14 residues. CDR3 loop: CASGLAPGGTEAFF. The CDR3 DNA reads TGTGCTAGTGGTTTGGCCCCGGGTGGCACTGAAGCTTTCTTT.

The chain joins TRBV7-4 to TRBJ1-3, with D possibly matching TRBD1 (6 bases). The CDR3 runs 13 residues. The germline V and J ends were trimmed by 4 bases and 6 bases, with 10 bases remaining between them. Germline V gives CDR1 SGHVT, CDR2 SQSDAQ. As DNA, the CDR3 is TGTGCCAGCAGCTCTCAGGGGAAAAACACCATATATTTT. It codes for CASSSQGKNTIYF.

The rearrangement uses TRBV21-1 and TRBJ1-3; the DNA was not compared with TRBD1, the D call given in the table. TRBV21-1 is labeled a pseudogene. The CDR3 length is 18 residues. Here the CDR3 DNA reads TGTGCCAGCAGCAAGACGACAGGGGGCTTTCAAGGTGGAAACACCATATATTTT. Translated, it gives CASSKTTGGFQGGNTIYF.

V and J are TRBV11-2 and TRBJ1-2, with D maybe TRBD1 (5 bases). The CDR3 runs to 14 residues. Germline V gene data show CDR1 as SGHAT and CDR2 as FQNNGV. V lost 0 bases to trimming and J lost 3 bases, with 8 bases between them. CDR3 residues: CASSLDRDDYGYTF. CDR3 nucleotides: TGTGCCAGCAGCTTAGACAGGGATGACTATGGCTACACCTTC.

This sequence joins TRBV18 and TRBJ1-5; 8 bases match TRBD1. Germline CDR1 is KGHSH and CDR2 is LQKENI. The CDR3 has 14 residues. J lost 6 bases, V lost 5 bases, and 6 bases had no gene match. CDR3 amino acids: CASSSTGEGQPQHF. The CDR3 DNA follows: TGTGCCAGCTCATCGACAGGGGAGGGTCAGCCCCAGCATTTT.

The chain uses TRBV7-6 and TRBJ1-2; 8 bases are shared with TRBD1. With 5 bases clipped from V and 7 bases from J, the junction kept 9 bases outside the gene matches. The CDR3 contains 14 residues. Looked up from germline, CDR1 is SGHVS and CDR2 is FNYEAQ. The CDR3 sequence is CASSADRGWGGYTF. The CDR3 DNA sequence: TGTGCCAGCAGCGCTGACAGGGGATGGGGTGGCTACACCTTC.

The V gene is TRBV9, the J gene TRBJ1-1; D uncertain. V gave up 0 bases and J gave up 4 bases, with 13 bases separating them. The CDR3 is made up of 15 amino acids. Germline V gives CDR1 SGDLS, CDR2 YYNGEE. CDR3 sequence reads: CASSVVQAWRTEAFF. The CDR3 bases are TGTGCCAGCAGCGTAGTCCAGGCCTGGCGCACTGAAGCTTTCTTT.

The CDR3 reads CASSPRGPIGYTF. The CDR3 bases are TGTGCCAGCTCACCAAGGGGCCCCATAGGCTACACCTTC. This chain uses TRBV18 with TRBJ1-2, with D possibly matching TRBD1 (5 bases). The CDR3 spans 13 residues. Trimming took 2 bases from V and 8 from J, leaving 12 bases between them. CDR1 is KGHSH and CDR2 is LQKENI in the germline V gene. The whole variable domain, remainder taken from reference TRBV18 and TRBJ1-2, is NAGVMQNPRHLVRRRGQEARLRCSPMKGHSHVYWYRQLPEEGLKFMVYLQKENIIDESGMPKERFSAEFPKEGPSILRIQQVVRGDSAAYFCASSPRGPIGYTFGSGTRLTVV.

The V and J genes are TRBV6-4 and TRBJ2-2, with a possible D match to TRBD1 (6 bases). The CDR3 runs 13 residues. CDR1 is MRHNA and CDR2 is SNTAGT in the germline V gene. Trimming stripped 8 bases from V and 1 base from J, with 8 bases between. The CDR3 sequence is CASRQENTGELFF. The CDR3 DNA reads TGTGCCAGCCGACAGGAGAACACCGGGGAGCTGTTTTTT.

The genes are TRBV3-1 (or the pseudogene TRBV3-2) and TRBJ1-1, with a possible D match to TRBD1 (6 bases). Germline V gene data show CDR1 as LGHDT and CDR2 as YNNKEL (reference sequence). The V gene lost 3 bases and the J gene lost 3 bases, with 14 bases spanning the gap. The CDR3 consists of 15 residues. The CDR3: CASSQEQGADTEAFF. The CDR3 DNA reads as TGTGCCAGCAGCCAGGAACAGGGAGCGGACACTGAAGCTTTCTTT.

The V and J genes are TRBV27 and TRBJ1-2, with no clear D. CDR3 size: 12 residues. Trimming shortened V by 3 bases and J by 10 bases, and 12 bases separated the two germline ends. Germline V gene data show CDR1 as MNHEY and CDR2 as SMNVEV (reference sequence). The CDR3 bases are TGTGCCAGCAGTTTCCTCCGTGGGGTCTACACCTTC. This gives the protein CASSFLRGVYTF.

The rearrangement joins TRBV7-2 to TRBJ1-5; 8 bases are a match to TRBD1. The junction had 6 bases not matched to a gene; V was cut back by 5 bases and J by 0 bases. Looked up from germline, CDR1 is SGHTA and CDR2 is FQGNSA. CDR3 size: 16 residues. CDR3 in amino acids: CASSRGQGYSNQPQHF. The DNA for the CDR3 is TGTGCCAGCAGCAGAGGACAGGGTTATAGCAATCAGCCCCAGCATTTT. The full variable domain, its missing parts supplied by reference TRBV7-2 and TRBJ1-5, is GAGVSQSPSNKVTEKGKDVELRCDPISGHTALYWYRQSLGQGLEFLIYFQGNSAPDKSGLPSDRFSAERTGGSVSTLTIQRTQQEDSAVYLCASSRGQGYSNQPQHFGDGTRLSIL.

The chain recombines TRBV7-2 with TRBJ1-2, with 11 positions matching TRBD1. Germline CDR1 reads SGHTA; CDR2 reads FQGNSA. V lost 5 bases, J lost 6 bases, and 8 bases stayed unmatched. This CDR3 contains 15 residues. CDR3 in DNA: TGTGCCAGCAGCGGACAGGGGACAGGGGGAGATGGCTACACCTTC. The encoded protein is CASSGQGTGGDGYTF.